Detailed here is one T cell receptor beta chain. Unstimulated PBMCs were sorted into CD3+CD4+ and CD3+CD8+ populations. The data are from a study of T cell clones after liver transplantation. The wider study: HCV positivity affected three of eight recipients; the rest lacked autoimmune or viral indications. Timepoints were pre-transplant, pre-withdrawal, and after withdrawal was completed or failed.

TCRdb's copy holds only in-frame clones and misses some; the assay was immunoSEQ multiplex PCR. The data show more than 95,000 clones, with 80% to 90% seen just once and roughly 2.8% held by the top ten. CDR3 length: 17 amino acids. Germline V gives CDR1 SGHTA, CDR2 FQGNSA. The V gene lost 2 bases and the J gene lost 0 bases, with 16 bases spanning the gap. This clonotype was obtained from a human patient who received a liver transplant. Some of these T cells may belong to the graft donor. This sequence joins TRBV7-2 and TRBJ1-1; unclear D gene. The sequences come from CD4+ T cells from blood, collected approximately 43 months after liver transplant. CDR3 nucleotide sequence: TGTGCCAGCAGCTTACTCTTGCGGGCAGAAATGAACACTGAAGCTTTCTTT. As protein: CASSLLLRAEMNTEAFF. The variable domain in full, completed from reference TRBV7-2 and TRBJ1-1, reads GAGVSQSPSNKVTEKGKDVELRCDPISGHTALYWYRQSLGQGLEFLIYFQGNSAPDKSGLPSDRFSAERTGGSVSTLTIQRTQQEDSAVYLCASSLLLRAEMNTEAFFGQGTRLTVV.